Listed below are T cell receptor beta chains from one sample, sequenced in a study. MiXCR, run by TCRdb on the RT-PCR reads, gives a single entry per CDR3 protein. The sample includes about 680,000 distinct CDR3 sequences, 11% to 15% seen only once; the top ten take 3.6%. Sequencing input: memory CD4+ T cells from blood. The receptors were sampled from a female donor in good health, serving as a healthy control. The conserved cysteine and the conserved F or W are not part of the CDR3 here. A D gene is named only where the DNA matches it firmly.

CDR3aa: ASNDRGQSPLH; v_gene: TRBV7-9; j_gene: TRBJ1-6; d_gene: TRBD1
CDR3aa: SADRGLAKNIQY; v_gene: TRBV20-1; j_gene: TRBJ2-4; d_gene: TRBD1
CDR3aa: SAMGRGNEKLF; v_gene: TRBV20-1; j_gene: TRBJ1-4; d_gene: .
CDR3aa: ASSSDRAGTEAF; v_gene: TRBV6-4; j_gene: TRBJ1-1; d_gene: TRBD1
CDR3aa: ASSIGAGMYNEQF; v_gene: TRBV19; j_gene: TRBJ2-1; d_gene: .
CDR3aa: ASSLGSAGSSTGELF; v_gene: TRBV12-3/TRBV12-4; j_gene: TRBJ2-2; d_gene: .
CDR3aa: ASSQDGTGKSTEAF; v_gene: TRBV3-1; j_gene: TRBJ1-1; d_gene: TRBD1
CDR3aa: ASSQRGSGGENIQY; v_gene: TRBV3-1; j_gene: TRBJ2-4; d_gene: TRBD2
CDR3aa: ASSIQGSDNYGYT; v_gene: TRBV28; j_gene: TRBJ1-2; d_gene: TRBD1
CDR3aa: ASSVSGSAYNEQF; v_gene: TRBV6-1; j_gene: TRBJ2-1; d_gene: TRBD2
CDR3aa: SARPGKETQY; v_gene: TRBV20-1; j_gene: TRBJ2-5; d_gene: .
CDR3aa: SVNGQISENIQY; v_gene: TRBV29-1; j_gene: TRBJ2-4; d_gene: .
CDR3aa: SAYTTSGGATDTQY; v_gene: TRBV20-1; j_gene: TRBJ2-3; d_gene: TRBD2
CDR3aa: ASSLVLAGVHI; v_gene: TRBV7-2; j_gene: TRBJ2-7; d_gene: TRBD2
CDR3aa: ASSPNSGTSTDTQY; v_gene: TRBV5-1; j_gene: TRBJ2-3; d_gene: TRBD2
CDR3aa: ASSLGRSEKLF; v_gene: TRBV5-1; j_gene: TRBJ1-4; d_gene: .
CDR3aa: SFLTGNTGELF; v_gene: TRBV29-1; j_gene: TRBJ2-2; d_gene: .
CDR3aa: ASSLGQGSGSGNTIY; v_gene: TRBV7-2; j_gene: TRBJ1-3; d_gene: .
CDR3aa: ASRRTGDSRNTGELF; v_gene: TRBV7-2; j_gene: TRBJ2-2; d_gene: TRBD1
CDR3aa: ASSQTGGSYNEQF; v_gene: TRBV7-6; j_gene: TRBJ2-1; d_gene: TRBD1
CDR3aa: ASSLSGGGQETQY; v_gene: TRBV12-3/TRBV12-4; j_gene: TRBJ2-5; d_gene: TRBD2
CDR3aa: ASSRTGGLGYT; v_gene: TRBV6-2/TRBV6-3; j_gene: TRBJ1-2; d_gene: TRBD1
CDR3aa: ASSLGPGGTSYEQY; v_gene: TRBV7-9; j_gene: TRBJ2-7; d_gene: TRBD1
CDR3aa: AISGTSGGSYNEQF; v_gene: TRBV10-3; j_gene: TRBJ2-1; d_gene: TRBD2
CDR3aa: ASSLSEGLRTYNEQF; v_gene: TRBV11-1; j_gene: TRBJ2-1; d_gene: .
CDR3aa: ATSGTSGEGPAYEQY; v_gene: TRBV24-1; j_gene: TRBJ2-7; d_gene: TRBD2
CDR3aa: ASSLGSENIQY; v_gene: TRBV5-5; j_gene: TRBJ2-4; d_gene: .
CDR3aa: ASSQGRFTDTQY; v_gene: TRBV7-3; j_gene: TRBJ2-3; d_gene: .
CDR3aa: SARTLTVDYNSPLH; v_gene: TRBV20-1; j_gene: TRBJ1-6; d_gene: .
CDR3aa: ASSLRTGTNEKLF; v_gene: TRBV7-2; j_gene: TRBJ1-4; d_gene: TRBD1
CDR3aa: ASSPRVMDQTGITGDGYT; v_gene: TRBV18; j_gene: TRBJ1-2; d_gene: .
CDR3aa: SASAAGGPDGEQF; v_gene: TRBV20-1; j_gene: TRBJ2-1; d_gene: TRBD2
CDR3aa: ATRRGLAGEDGELF; v_gene: TRBV24-1; j_gene: TRBJ2-2; d_gene: TRBD2
CDR3aa: ASSLVGGFFQPQH; v_gene: TRBV28; j_gene: TRBJ1-5; d_gene: .
CDR3aa: ASSLRVDQPQH; v_gene: TRBV12-3/TRBV12-4; j_gene: TRBJ1-5; d_gene: .
CDR3aa: SARAGVYEKLF; v_gene: TRBV20-1; j_gene: TRBJ1-4; d_gene: .
CDR3aa: ASSLRTYYEQY; v_gene: TRBV12-3/TRBV12-4; j_gene: TRBJ2-7; d_gene: .
CDR3aa: ASNGGRAPYEQY; v_gene: TRBV7-9; j_gene: TRBJ2-7; d_gene: .
CDR3aa: SALAGTYEQY; v_gene: TRBV20-1; j_gene: TRBJ2-7; d_gene: TRBD2
CDR3aa: ASSPSPGETQY; v_gene: TRBV18; j_gene: TRBJ2-5; d_gene: .
CDR3aa: ASSRGAGRADTQY; v_gene: TRBV7-3; j_gene: TRBJ2-3; d_gene: TRBD2
CDR3aa: ASMGLAGVVNEQF; v_gene: TRBV5-1; j_gene: TRBJ2-1; d_gene: TRBD2
CDR3aa: ASSPRHVGNTIY; v_gene: TRBV5-6; j_gene: TRBJ1-3; d_gene: .
CDR3aa: ASSLPETGSNYGYT; v_gene: TRBV7-8; j_gene: TRBJ1-2; d_gene: TRBD1
CDR3aa: ASSAIPGQGDEAF; v_gene: TRBV2; j_gene: TRBJ1-1; d_gene: TRBD1
CDR3aa: SARDVRQGVGEQF; v_gene: TRBV20-1; j_gene: TRBJ2-1; d_gene: TRBD1
CDR3aa: ASSPSVRGTEAF; v_gene: TRBV6-5; j_gene: TRBJ1-1; d_gene: .
CDR3aa: ASSSRVGRTNEKLF; v_gene: TRBV5-5; j_gene: TRBJ1-4; d_gene: .
CDR3aa: SARDLQGISYNEQF; v_gene: TRBV20-1; j_gene: TRBJ2-1; d_gene: TRBD1
CDR3aa: ASSYDRPGTDTQY; v_gene: TRBV5-1; j_gene: TRBJ2-3; d_gene: .
CDR3aa: ASSYVLAGPLDEQF; v_gene: TRBV12-3/TRBV12-4; j_gene: TRBJ2-1; d_gene: TRBD2
CDR3aa: ASSLLTARHEQY; v_gene: TRBV7-9; j_gene: TRBJ2-7; d_gene: .
CDR3aa: ASSQEESGNQPQH; v_gene: TRBV4-1; j_gene: TRBJ1-5; d_gene: .